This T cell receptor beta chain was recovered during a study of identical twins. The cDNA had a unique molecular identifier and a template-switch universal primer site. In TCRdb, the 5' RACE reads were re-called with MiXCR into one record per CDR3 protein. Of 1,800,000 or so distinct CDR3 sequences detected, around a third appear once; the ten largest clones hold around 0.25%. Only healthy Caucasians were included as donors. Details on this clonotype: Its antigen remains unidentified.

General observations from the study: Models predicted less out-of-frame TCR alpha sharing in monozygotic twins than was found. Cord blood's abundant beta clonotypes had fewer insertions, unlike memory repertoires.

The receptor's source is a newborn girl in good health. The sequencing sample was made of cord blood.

The CDR3 DNA is TGTGCCAGCAGTGAAAGGCGACCCCTCTACTACGAGCAGTACTTC. Its translation: CASSERRPLYYEQYF. This chain uses TRBV2 with TRBJ2-7; D remains ambiguous. Per the germline V gene, CDR1 is SNHLY and CDR2 is FYNNEI. Trimming took 2 bases from V and 3 from J, leaving 14 bases between them. There are 15 residues in the CDR3.